This T cell receptor (beta chain) was found in a study of blood T cells in healthy people across ages. Study context: Template switching captured about one barcoded beta molecule per two T cells.

This clonotype was found many times. With 7 bases removed from V and 2 bases from J, the gap between germline ends came to 14 bases. Germline CDR1 MNHNS, CDR2 SASEGT. CDR3 length equals 14 residues. Extraction yielded at least 5.5 micrograms of total RNA per sample. For the second PCR, which ran for about 6 to 11 cycles, a sample-barcoded 5' primer and a J-beta primer mix were used. Each cDNA molecule, via a template-switch adaptor with 12 random nucleotides, was tagged. TCRdb independently ran MiXCR on the 5' RACE reads; one entry per CDR3 protein. The data contain 550,000 to 800,000 distinct CDR3 sequences, 32% of them singletons.

The sequence was collected from a woman over 75 in good health. The gene calls are TRBV6-1 and TRBJ1-1, with D perhaps TRBD1 (5 bases). The sequencing input was blood. The CDR3 nucleotides are TGTGCCAGCACCTTAGGGGAGGTTAACACTGAAGCTTTCTTT. Protein sequence: CASTLGEVNTEAFF.